This T cell receptor (beta chain) is from a study of cytomegalovirus exposure and HLA in healthy donors. Points from the study as a whole: Later on, analysis showed that most CMV-associated TCR beta chains appeared to be HLA-restricted.

Primers: 60 Vbeta forward and 13 Jbeta reverse. Sequencing was performed with immunoSEQ multiplex PCR; in TCRdb, only in-frame clones are kept and a portion is missing. The table includes 100,000 to 150,000 clones, about three quarters detected once. This clone was seen only a few times. Its matching antigen is unknown. The CDR3 spans 13 residues. The genes are TRBV21-1 and TRBJ1-5; the D call of TRBD1 is as the table states it, not checked on the DNA. TRBV21-1 is given as a pseudogene. Material for sequencing was PBMCs. The receptor comes from a man aged 30 to 45 in good health and CMV-seronegative. CDR3 protein: CASTSGINQPQHF. The CDR3 DNA follows: TGTGCCAGCACTTCAGGAATTAATCAGCCCCAGCATTTT.